A selection of T cell receptor beta chains follows, all from one sample in a study of OX40 agonist ivuxolimab in advanced cancers. The method was immunoSEQ multiplex PCR; TCRdb's version includes in-frame clones alone and lacks a portion of them. The table records 35,000 or so clones, around 73% of them present only once. This specimen consisted of CD4+ or CD8+ T cells sorted from blood, obtained in a trial of the OX40 agonist ivuxolimab. The receptors were gathered from an adult with an advanced solid tumor such as melanoma, head and neck, liver or kidney cancer. The CDR3 runs from the conserved cysteine through the conserved F or W. D genes are given only for firm matches. Clone size is shown for a subset of rows, as once, few, many or a class of expanded clone.

clone_size,j_call,v_call,d_call,cdr3_nt,cdr3_aa
once,TRBJ2-1,TRBV11-2,.,TGTGCCAGCAGCTTCTACAATGAGCAGTTCTTC,CASSFYNEQFF
.,TRBJ2-7,TRBV6-6,.,TGTGCCAGCAGTTACGCACGCGGGCCTTACGAGCAGTACTTC,CASSYARGPYEQYF
.,TRBJ2-1,TRBV4-1,TRBD2,TGCGCCAGCAGCCAAACAACTAGCGGGGGTACCTACAATGAGCAGTTCTTC,CASSQTTSGGTYNEQFF
once,TRBJ2-1,TRBV19,TRBD2,TGTGCCAGTAGTATAGGGGGGGAGGGACAGTTCTTC,CASSIGGEGQFF
.,TRBJ1-5,TRBV16,TRBD1,TGTGCCAGCAGCCCCGGACAGGGTTATCAGCCCCAGCATTTT,CASSPGQGYQPQHF
.,TRBJ2-7,TRBV29-1,.,TGCAGCGCTTTGGACACTGGTTACGAGCAGTACTTC,CSALDTGYEQYF
.,TRBJ2-7,TRBV2,.,TGTGCCAGCAGTGACATAGCCTACGAGCAGTACTTC,CASSDIAYEQYF
.,TRBJ2-7,TRBV7-6,.,TGTGCCAGCAGCTTAGCGCAGGGGAACTACGAGCAGTACTTC,CASSLAQGNYEQYF
.,TRBJ2-3,TRBV27,.,TGTGCCAGCAGTTTACTGGGAAGCACAGATACGCAGTATTTT,CASSLLGSTDTQYF
.,TRBJ1-4,TRBV2,TRBD1,TGTGCCAGCAGGACAGGGGCGGCTAATGAAAAACTGTTTTTT,CASRTGAANEKLFF
.,TRBJ1-4,TRBV5-1,TRBD1,TGCGCCAGCAGCTCGGGGGACAGGGATACAATGAATGAAAAACTGTTTTTT,CASSSGDRDTMNEKLFF
.,TRBJ2-3,TRBV7-6,TRBD2,TGTGCCAGCAGCTCACGACTAGCGGGGGGATCGACAGATACGCAGTATTTT,CASSSRLAGGSTDTQYF
once,TRBJ2-7,TRBV7-2,.,TGTGCCAGCAGCTCGGCGAGTTTACAGGGCGGGTACGAGCAGTACTTC,CASSSASLQGGYEQYF
.,TRBJ2-7,TRBV2,.,TGTGCCAGCAGCCAGGGGCCATACGAGCAGTACTTC,CASSQGPYEQYF
once,TRBJ2-1,TRBV27,.,TGTGCCAGCAGTTTGGGTAATGAGCAGTTCTTC,CASSLGNEQFF
.,TRBJ2-7,TRBV2,.,TGTGCCAGCAGCGTCGGGACGACGAGCTCCTACGAGCAGTACTTC,CASSVGTTSSYEQYF
.,TRBJ2-1,TRBV19,TRBD1,TGTGCCAGTAGTATAGATCGAGGACAGGCGTCCTACAATGAGCAGTTCTTC,CASSIDRGQASYNEQFF
.,TRBJ2-2,TRBV9,.,TGTGCCAGCAGCCCAGTCAGGAACACCGGGGAGCTGTTTTTT,CASSPVRNTGELFF
.,TRBJ2-3,TRBV5-1,TRBD1,TGCGCCAGCAGCTGGGCCGGGACAGGCACTAGCACAGATACGCAGTATTTT,CASSWAGTGTSTDTQYF
.,TRBJ1-2,TRBV7-9,.,TGTGCCAGCAGCCCCGTGGGGGCCAACTATGGCTACACCTTC,CASSPVGANYGYTF
once,TRBJ2-5,TRBV7-9,.,TGTGCCAGCAGCTTTCCGGCTGGAGAGACCCAGTACTTC,CASSFPAGETQYF
.,TRBJ2-3,TRBV28,TRBD2,TGTGCCAGCAGTTTAGGCGGGAGGCCCACAGATACGCAGTATTTT,CASSLGGRPTDTQYF
.,TRBJ2-5,TRBV28,TRBD2,TGTGCCAGCAGTTTAACTAGCGGGGGGGCCCGAGAGACCCAGTACTTC,CASSLTSGGARETQYF
.,TRBJ2-7,TRBV30,.,TGTGCCTGGAGCTTGCGATCCGACTACGAGCAGTACTTC,CAWSLRSDYEQYF
.,TRBJ2-7,TRBV25-1,.,TGTGCCAGCAGTGAATATGACAACGCCTACGAGCAGTACTTC,CASSEYDNAYEQYF
.,TRBJ2-5,TRBV5-8,.,TGTGCCAGCAGCTTGAGTATGGGGGGGCGCGGAACCCAGTACTTC,CASSLSMGGRGTQYF
once,TRBJ1-2,TRBV4-1,TRBD1,TGCGCCAGCAGCCAAGAAGGTACAGGGGTCAACTATGGCTACACCTTC,CASSQEGTGVNYGYTF
.,TRBJ1-2,TRBV19,.,TGTGCCAGTAGTCCTACAGGGATTGGCTACACCTTC,CASSPTGIGYTF
once,TRBJ2-1,TRBV27,.,TGTGCCAGCAGTTCCTCTGGGTCGAGGAACAACTACGAGAGCTCCTACAATGAGCAGTTCTTC,CASSSSGSRNNYESSYNEQFF
.,TRBJ2-3,TRBV7-9,TRBD2,TGTGCCAGCAGCTCCGGACTAGCGGGAGGCCCGGGCACAGATACGCAGTATTTT,CASSSGLAGGPGTDTQYF
.,TRBJ2-7,TRBV2,.,TGTGCCCAAAGGGGAGGGGGCGAGCAGTACTTC,CAQRGGGEQYF
.,TRBJ2-2,TRBV9,.,TGTGCCAGCAGCGTAAATCTTGGGCTGGAGGGGGGCGGGGAGCTGTTTTTT,CASSVNLGLEGGGELFF
few,TRBJ2-3,TRBV4-3,.,TGCGCCAGCAGCCAAGAAGGAACGGGAGATACGCAGTATTTT,CASSQEGTGDTQYF